What follows is one T cell receptor beta chain and its context. No antigen is known for it. With a J-beta primer mix and a sample-barcoded 5' primer, a second PCR ran 7 to 11 cycles. A template-switch adaptor containing 12 random nucleotides labeled each cDNA molecule. Every sample gave at least 2.5 million paired-end reads containing CDR3. TCRdb used MiXCR to reprocess the 5' RACE reads, holding one entry per CDR3 protein. Among roughly 700,000 distinct CDR3 sequences listed, roughly 49% were seen once. In terms of origin and age, donors were healthy Caucasian individuals from Russia aged roughly 6 to 100. The sample is drawn from a study of blood T cells in healthy people across ages. Study outcomes and limitations: Estimates based on one million T cells were treated as lower bounds.

The clonotype originates from a woman aged 55-75 years in good health. The sequenced sample consisted of blood.

The CDR3 region is CASSQGTSGEQFF. Written as DNA, the CDR3 is TGTGCCAGCAGCCAGGGGACCTCGGGTGAGCAGTTCTTC. The rearrangement joins TRBV14 to TRBJ2-1; the D gene could be TRBD1 or TRBD2 (5 bases each). Trimming removed 3 bases at V and 9 bases at J, with 12 bases between. The germline V gene encodes CDR1 SGHDN and CDR2 FVKESK. This CDR3 comprises 13 residues.